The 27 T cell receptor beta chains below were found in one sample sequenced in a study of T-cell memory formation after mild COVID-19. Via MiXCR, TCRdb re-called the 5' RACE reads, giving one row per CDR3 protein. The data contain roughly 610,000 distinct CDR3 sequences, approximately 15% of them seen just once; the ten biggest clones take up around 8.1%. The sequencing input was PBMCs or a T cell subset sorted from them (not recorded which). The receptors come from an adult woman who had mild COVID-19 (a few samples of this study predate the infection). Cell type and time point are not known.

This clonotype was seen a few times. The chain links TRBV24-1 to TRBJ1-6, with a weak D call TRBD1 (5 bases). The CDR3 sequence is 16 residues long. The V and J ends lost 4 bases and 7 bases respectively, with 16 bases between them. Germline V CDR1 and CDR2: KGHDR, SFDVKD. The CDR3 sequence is CATSDRDPERNSPLHF. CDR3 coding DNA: TGTGCCACCAGTGACCGGGACCCCGAGAGGAATTCACCCCTCCACTTT.

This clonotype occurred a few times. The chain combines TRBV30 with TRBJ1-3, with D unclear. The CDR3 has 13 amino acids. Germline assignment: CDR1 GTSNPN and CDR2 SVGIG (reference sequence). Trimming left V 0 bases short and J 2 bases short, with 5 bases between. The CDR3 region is CAWSVGTGNTIYF. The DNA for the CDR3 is TGTGCCTGGAGTGTAGGGACTGGAAACACCATATATTTT.

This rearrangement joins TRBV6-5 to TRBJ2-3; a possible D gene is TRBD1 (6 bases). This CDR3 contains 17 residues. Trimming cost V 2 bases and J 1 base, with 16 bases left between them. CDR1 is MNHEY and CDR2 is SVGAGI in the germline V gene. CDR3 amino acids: CASSYDLGGAGTDTQYF. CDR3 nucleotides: TGTGCCAGCAGTTACGATCTAGGGGGAGCTGGCACAGATACGCAGTATTTT.

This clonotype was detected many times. CDR3: CASSQDPGGPNEQFF. DNA for the CDR3: TGCGCCAGCAGCCAAGATCCGGGGGGGCCCAATGAGCAGTTCTTC. The chain carries TRBV4-1 and TRBJ2-1, with 8 bases aligning to TRBD2. V lost 0 bases, J lost 6 bases, and 4 bases stayed unmatched. Germline V gene data show CDR1 as MGHRA and CDR2 as YSYEKL. This CDR3 contains 15 residues.

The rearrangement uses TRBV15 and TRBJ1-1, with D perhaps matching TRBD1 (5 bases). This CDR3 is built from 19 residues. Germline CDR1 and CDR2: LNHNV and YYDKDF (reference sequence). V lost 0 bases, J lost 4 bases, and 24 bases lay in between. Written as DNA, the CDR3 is TGTGCCACCAGCAGAGATTATTCTTTGATTGGGGCTGCGTCCACTGAAGCTTTCTTT. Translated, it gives CATSRDYSLIGAASTEAFF.

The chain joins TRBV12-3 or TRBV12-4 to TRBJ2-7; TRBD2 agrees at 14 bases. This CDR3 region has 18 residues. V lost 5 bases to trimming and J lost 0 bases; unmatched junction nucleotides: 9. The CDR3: CASSLRTSGRTDSYEQYF. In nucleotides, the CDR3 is TGTGCCAGCAGTCTTCGGACTAGCGGGAGGACCGACTCCTACGAGCAGTACTTC.

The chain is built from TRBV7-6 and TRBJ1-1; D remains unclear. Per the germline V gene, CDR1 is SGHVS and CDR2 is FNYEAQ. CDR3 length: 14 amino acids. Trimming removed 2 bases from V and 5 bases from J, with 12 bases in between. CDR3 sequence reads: CASSLMAVGTEAFF. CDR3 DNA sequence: TGTGCCAGCAGCTTAATGGCAGTTGGGACTGAAGCTTTCTTT.

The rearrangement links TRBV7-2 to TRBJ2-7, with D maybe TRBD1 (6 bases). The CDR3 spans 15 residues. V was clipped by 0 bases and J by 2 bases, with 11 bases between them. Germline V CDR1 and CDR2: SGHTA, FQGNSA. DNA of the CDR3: TGTGCCAGCAGCTTAGCAGGGGGAACAGCCTACGAGCAGTACTTC. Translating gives CASSLAGGTAYEQYF.

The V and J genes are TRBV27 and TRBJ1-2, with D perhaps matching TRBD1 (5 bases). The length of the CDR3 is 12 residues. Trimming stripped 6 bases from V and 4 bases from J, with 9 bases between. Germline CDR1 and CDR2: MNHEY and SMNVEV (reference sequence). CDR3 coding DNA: TGTGCCAGCAGGCAGGGTTTCTATGGCTACACCTTC. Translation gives CASRQGFYGYTF.

The CDR3 DNA is TGTGCCACCAGTGGTTACACCCAAGAGACCCAGTACTTC. This translates into CATSGYTQETQYF. V and J are TRBV24-1 and TRBJ2-5; D is unclear. V lost 5 bases, J lost 1 base, and 7 bases lay in between. The CDR3 is 13 amino acids. Germline V lookup: CDR1 KGHDR, CDR2 SFDVKD.

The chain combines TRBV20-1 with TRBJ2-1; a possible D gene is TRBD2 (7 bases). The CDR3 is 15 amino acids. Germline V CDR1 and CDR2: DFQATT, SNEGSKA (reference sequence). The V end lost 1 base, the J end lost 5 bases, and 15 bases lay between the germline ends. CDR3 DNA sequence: TGCAGTGCTAGAGGTACCGGGGGGCATGACAATGAGCAGTTCTTC. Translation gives CSARGTGGHDNEQFF.

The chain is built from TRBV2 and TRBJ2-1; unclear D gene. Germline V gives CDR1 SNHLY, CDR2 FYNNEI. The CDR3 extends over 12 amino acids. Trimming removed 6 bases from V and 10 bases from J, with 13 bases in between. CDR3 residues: CASSDPRVEQFF. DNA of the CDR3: TGTGCCAGCAGCGACCCCCGGGTGGAGCAGTTCTTC.

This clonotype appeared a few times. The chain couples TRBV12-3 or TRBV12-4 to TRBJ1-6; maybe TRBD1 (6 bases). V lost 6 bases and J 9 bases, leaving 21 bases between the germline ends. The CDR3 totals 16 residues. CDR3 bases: TGTGCCAGCAGACAAACAGGGCGCCGGGCGGGTTCACCCCTCCACTTT. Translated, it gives CASRQTGRRAGSPLHF.

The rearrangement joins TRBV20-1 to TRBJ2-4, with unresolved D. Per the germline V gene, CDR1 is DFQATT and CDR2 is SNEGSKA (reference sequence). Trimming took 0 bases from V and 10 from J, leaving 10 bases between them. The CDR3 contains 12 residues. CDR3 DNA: TGCAGTGCTAGAGAGCGGCTGACGATTCAGTACTTC. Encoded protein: CSARERLTIQYF.

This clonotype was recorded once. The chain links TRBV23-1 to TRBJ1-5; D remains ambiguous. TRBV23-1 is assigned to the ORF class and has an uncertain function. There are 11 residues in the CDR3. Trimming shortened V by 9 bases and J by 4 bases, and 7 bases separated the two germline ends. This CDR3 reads CARKGNQPQHF. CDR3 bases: TGCGCCAGAAAAGGGAATCAGCCCCAGCATTTT.

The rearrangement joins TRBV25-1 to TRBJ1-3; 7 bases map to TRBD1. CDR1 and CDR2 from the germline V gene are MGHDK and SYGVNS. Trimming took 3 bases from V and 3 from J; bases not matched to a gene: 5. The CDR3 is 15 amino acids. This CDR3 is CASSDGGGNGNTIYF. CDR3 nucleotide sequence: TGTGCCAGCAGTGATGGAGGGGGCAATGGAAACACCATATATTTT.

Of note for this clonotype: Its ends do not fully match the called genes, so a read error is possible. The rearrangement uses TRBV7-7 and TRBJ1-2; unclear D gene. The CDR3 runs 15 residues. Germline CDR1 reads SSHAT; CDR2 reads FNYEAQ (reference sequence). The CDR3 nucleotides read TGTGCTAGCAGCTGCAACGGCCGTTTCTTCTATGGCTACACCTTC. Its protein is CASSCNGRFFYGYTF.

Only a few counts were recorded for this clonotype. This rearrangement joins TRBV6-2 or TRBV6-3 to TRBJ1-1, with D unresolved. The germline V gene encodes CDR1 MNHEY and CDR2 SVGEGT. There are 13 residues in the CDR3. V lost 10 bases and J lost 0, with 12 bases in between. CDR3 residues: CATGEVMNTEAFF. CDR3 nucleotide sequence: TGTGCCACCGGAGAGGTCATGAACACTGAAGCTTTCTTT.

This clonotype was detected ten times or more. CDR3 bases: TGTGCCAGCAGTGAGGGGGCAGGGGGACGACTAGCGGGAGACGGCGAAGAGACCCAGTACTTC. The encoded protein is CASSEGAGGRLAGDGEETQYF. The chain couples TRBV25-1 to TRBJ2-5, with TRBD2 matching over 12 bases. CDR1 and CDR2 (germline): MGHDK, SYGVNS. V lost 3 bases, J lost 3 bases, and 20 bases stayed unmatched. The CDR3 has 21 residues.

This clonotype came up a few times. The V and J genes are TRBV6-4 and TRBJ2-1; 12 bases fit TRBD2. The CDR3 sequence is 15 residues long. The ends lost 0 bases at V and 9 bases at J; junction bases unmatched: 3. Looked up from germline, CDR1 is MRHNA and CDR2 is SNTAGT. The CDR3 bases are TGTGCCAGCAGTGACTCGAGACTAGCGGGAGCTGAGCAGTTCTTC. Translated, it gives CASSDSRLAGAEQFF.

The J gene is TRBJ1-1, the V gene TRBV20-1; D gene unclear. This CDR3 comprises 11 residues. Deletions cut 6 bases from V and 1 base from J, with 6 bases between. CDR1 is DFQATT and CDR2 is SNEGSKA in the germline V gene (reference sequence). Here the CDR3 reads CSASTNTEAFF. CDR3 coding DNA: TGCAGTGCCTCTACGAACACTGAAGCTTTCTTT.

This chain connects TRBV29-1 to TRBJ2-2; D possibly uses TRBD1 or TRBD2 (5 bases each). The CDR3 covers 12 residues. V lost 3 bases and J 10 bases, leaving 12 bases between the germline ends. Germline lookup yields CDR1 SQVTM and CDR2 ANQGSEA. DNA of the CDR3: TGCAGCGTTGACGTTCAGGGAGTGGAGCTGTTTTTT. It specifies CSVDVQGVELFF.

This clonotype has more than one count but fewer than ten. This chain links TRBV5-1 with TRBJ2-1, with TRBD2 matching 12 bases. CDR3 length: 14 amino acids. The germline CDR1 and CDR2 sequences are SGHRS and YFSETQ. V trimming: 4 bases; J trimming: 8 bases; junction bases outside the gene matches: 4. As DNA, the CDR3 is TGCGCCAGCAGCCGGGGGACTAGCGGGCATGAGCAGTTCTTC. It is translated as CASSRGTSGHEQFF.

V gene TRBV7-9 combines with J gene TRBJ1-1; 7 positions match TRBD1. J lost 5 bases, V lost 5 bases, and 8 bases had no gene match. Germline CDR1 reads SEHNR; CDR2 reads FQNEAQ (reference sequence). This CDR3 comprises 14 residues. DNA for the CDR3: TGTGCCAGCAGCGGGGAGGGGGCGTTTACTGAAGCTTTCTTT. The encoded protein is CASSGEGAFTEAFF.

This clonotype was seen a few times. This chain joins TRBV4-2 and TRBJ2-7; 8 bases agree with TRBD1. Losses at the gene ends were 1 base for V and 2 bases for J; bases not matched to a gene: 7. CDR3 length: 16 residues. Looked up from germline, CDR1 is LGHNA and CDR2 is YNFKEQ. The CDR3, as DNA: TGTGCCAGCAGCCAAGGGAGACAGGGGCAAACCTACGAGCAGTACTTC. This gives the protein CASSQGRQGQTYEQYF.

The CDR3 sequence is CASSSRGPRDFEQFF. In nucleotides, the CDR3 is TGTGCCAGCAGTTCCAGGGGGCCCCGGGACTTTGAGCAGTTCTTC. The V call is TRBV27, the J call TRBJ2-1; 8 positions match TRBD1. The V segment lost 4 bases and the J segment 9 bases; nucleotides outside the gene matches: 11. This CDR3 spans 15 amino acids. From germline, CDR1 is MNHEY and CDR2 SMNVEV (reference sequence).

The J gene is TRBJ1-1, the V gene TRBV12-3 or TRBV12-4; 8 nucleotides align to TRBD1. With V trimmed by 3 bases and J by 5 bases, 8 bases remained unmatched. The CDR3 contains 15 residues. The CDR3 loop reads CASSFPAGGWTEAFF. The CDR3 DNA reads TGTGCCAGCAGTTTCCCCGCAGGGGGCTGGACTGAAGCTTTCTTT.